Shown below are 2 T cell receptor beta chains from a single sample sequenced in a study of T-cell memory formation after mild COVID-19. Each CDR3 protein is one row after TCRdb ran MiXCR on the 5' RACE reads. The data contain roughly 310,000 distinct CDR3 sequences, approximately 16% of them singletons. Sample: PBMCs or a T cell subset sorted from them (not recorded which). These receptors were taken from a man aged 18-30 years who had mild COVID-19 (a few samples of this study predate the infection). Cell type and time point are not known.

This clonotype came up a few times. The genes are TRBV5-1 and TRBJ2-1; D might be TRBD2 (5 bases). With 3 bases removed from V and 9 bases from J, the gap between germline ends came to 10 bases. This CDR3 is built from 12 residues. Germline V gives CDR1 SGHRS, CDR2 YFSETQ. CDR3 coding DNA: TGCGCCAGCAGCTCCTTAGGACTTGAGCAGTTCTTC. Protein: CASSSLGLEQFF.

This chain connects TRBV6-4 to TRBJ2-1; 7 bases map to TRBD2. The germline V gene has CDR1 MRHNA and CDR2 SNTAGT. With V trimmed by 2 bases and J by 9 bases, 19 bases remained unmatched. This CDR3 spans 18 amino acids. CDR3 region: CASSDQFARGVFIGEQFF. The CDR3 nucleotides are TGTGCCAGCAGTGACCAATTCGCCCGGGGGGTTTTTATCGGTGAGCAGTTCTTC.